Shown below are 13 T cell receptor beta chains from a single sample sequenced in a study of PD-L1 blockade in urothelial cancer. Data came from immunoSEQ multiplex PCR; TCRdb stores just in-frame clones and leaves some out. The sample holds 46,000 or so clones; 87% are singletons and the top ten take 7.6%. The sequences come from PBMCs, collected around atezolizumab (anti-PD-L1) treatment. Every receptor here comes from a man between 60 and 70 years old with urothelial cancer.

The chain links TRBV9 to TRBJ1-3; 10 nucleotides match TRBD1. Germline CDR1 SGDLS, CDR2 YYNGEE. This CDR3 comprises 17 residues. With V trimmed by 4 bases and J by 0 bases, 7 bases remained unmatched. DNA of the CDR3: TGTGCCAGCAGCCCTCGACAGGGGGCGAACTCTGGAAACACCATATATTTT. As protein: CASSPRQGANSGNTIYF.

The chain employs TRBV30 and TRBJ1-6; tentative D call: TRBD1 (5 bases). Trimming took 4 bases from V and 10 from J, leaving 14 bases between them. Germline lookup yields CDR1 GTSNPN and CDR2 SVGIG (reference sequence). CDR3 size: 13 residues. CDR3 residues: CAWTQASGSPLHF. The CDR3 nucleotides read TGTGCCTGGACACAGGCGTCTGGCTCACCCCTCCACTTT. Drawing the rest from reference TRBV30 and TRBJ1-6, the complete variable domain is SQTIHQWPATLVQPVGSPLSLECTVEGTSNPNLYWYRQAAGRGLQLLFYSVGIGQISSEVPQNLSASRPQDRQFILSSKKLLLSDSGFYLCAWTQASGSPLHFGNGTRLTVT.

V usage is TRBV6-5 and J usage is TRBJ1-2; 8 nucleotides agree with TRBD1. Germline CDR1 MNHEY, CDR2 SVGAGI. The CDR3 covers 16 residues. J lost 4 bases, V lost 4 bases, and 11 bases had no gene match. The CDR3, as DNA: TGTGCCAGCAGTTGGGGAAGTGGACAGGGTCTCTATGGCTACACCTTC. It is translated as CASSWGSGQGLYGYTF.

The rearrangement uses TRBV5-6 and TRBJ2-7; TRBD1 might be the D (5 bases). The V gene's germline CDR1 is SGHDT and CDR2 YYEEEE. Trimming cost V 3 bases and J 2 bases, with 12 bases left between them. CDR3 length equals 14 residues. The CDR3 is CASSSQGSPYEQYF. The CDR3 DNA reads as TGTGCCAGCAGCTCCCAGGGATCCCCCTACGAGCAGTACTTC. Full variable domain (remainder filled in from reference TRBV5-6 and TRBJ2-7): DAGVTQSPTHLIKTRGQQVTLRCSPKSGHDTVSWYQQALGQGPQFIFQYYEEEERQRGNFPDRFSGHQFPNYSSELNVNALLLGDSALYLCASSSQGSPYEQYFGPGTRLTVT.

V gene TRBV4-1 combines with J gene TRBJ2-2; D is unresolved. Trimming cost V 1 base and J 2 bases, with 8 bases left between them. This CDR3 is built from 15 residues. Germline CDR1 MGHRA, CDR2 YSYEKL. This CDR3 reads CASSQGSLNTGELFF. CDR3 nucleotide sequence: TGCGCCAGCAGCCAAGGGTCCCTAAACACCGGGGAGCTGTTTTTT.

The chain has TRBV19 and TRBJ1-2; D might be TRBD1 (6 bases). Germline lookup yields CDR1 LNHDA and CDR2 SQIVND (reference sequence). The V gene lost 11 bases and the J gene lost 6 bases, with 16 bases spanning the gap. The CDR3 is 12 residues long. CDR3 coding DNA: TGTGCCGTAAGGGGGAACTCGCATGGCTACACCTTC. Translating it yields CAVRGNSHGYTF.

The chain employs TRBV5-1 and TRBJ1-1, with 9 bases matching TRBD1. The length of the CDR3 is 15 residues. Germline CDR1 SGHRS, CDR2 YFSETQ. V was clipped by 0 bases and J by 10 bases; unmatched bases: 10. The CDR3 bases are TGCGCCAGCAGCTTGGAAGGGACAGGGTCATTCGGAGCTTTCTTT. This gives the protein CASSLEGTGSFGAFF.

This chain joins TRBV7-3 and TRBJ2-1, with D maybe TRBD2 (7 bases). The CDR3 spans 14 residues. Trimming took off 0 bases at V and 6 bases at J, with 9 bases between the two ends. Germline V gene lookup returns CDR1 SGHTA and CDR2 FQGTGA. Here the CDR3 reads CASSLTGGRNEQFF. DNA of the CDR3: TGTGCCAGCAGCTTAACGGGGGGGCGCAATGAGCAGTTCTTC.

V is TRBV1 and J is TRBJ2-2; the table gives TRBD2 as D, unverified against the DNA. TRBV1 is listed as a pseudogene. The CDR3 is 16 amino acids. CDR3 in amino acids: CTSSQAGGINTGELFF. The CDR3 nucleotides read TGCACCAGCAGCCAAGCGGGGGGGATAAACACCGGGGAGCTGTTTTTT.

This sequence joins TRBV6-5 and TRBJ1-1; D is perhaps TRBD1 (6 bases). This CDR3 has 13 amino acids. The V end was cut by 6 bases, the J end by 3 bases, with 11 bases between. Germline V CDR1 and CDR2: MNHEY, SVGAGI. The CDR3 sequence is CASRGGPHTEAFF. The CDR3, as DNA: TGTGCCAGCAGGGGGGGGCCACACACTGAAGCTTTCTTT.

As for this clone: A junction end diverges from the germline sequence, so it may reflect a read error. The chain uses TRBV15 and TRBJ1-6; D not resolved. The CDR3 loop spans 14 amino acids. In germline, CDR1 is LNHNV, CDR2 YYDKDF (reference sequence). The CDR3 sequence: CATSMRQYNSPPHF. Here the CDR3 DNA reads TGTGCCACCAGCATGAGACAATATAATTCACCCCCCCACTTT.

The rearrangement joins TRBV4-1 to TRBJ2-1; tentatively, D is TRBD2 (6 bases). This CDR3 comprises 13 residues. V dropped 2 bases and J dropped 5 bases, with 7 bases sitting between them. The germline CDR1 and CDR2 sequences are MGHRA and YSYEKL. CDR3 amino acids: CASSQSGDNEQFF. The CDR3 DNA reads as TGCGCCAGCAGCCAATCGGGGGACAATGAGCAGTTCTTC.

The V gene is TRBV30, the J gene TRBJ2-7; D is unclear. The germline CDR1 and CDR2 sequences are GTSNPN and SVGIG (reference sequence). The CDR3 contains 12 residues. The V end lost 0 bases, the J end lost 3 bases, and 6 bases lay between the germline ends. The CDR3 is CAWSVSGYEQYF. The CDR3 nucleotides are TGTGCCTGGAGTGTATCCGGCTACGAGCAGTACTTC.